This TCR beta chain was recovered during a study of shared clonotypes between healthy human individuals. Trimming cost V 6 bases and J 0 bases, with 17 bases left between them. The CDR3 loop spans 17 amino acids. Germline values: CDR1 MDHEN, CDR2 SYDVKM. Sequenced by immunoSEQ multiplex PCR; TCRdb stores in-frame clones only, minus some. The table has nearly 2 million clones, approximately 95% seen once. CD8 cells regarded as naive lacked CD45RO, were positively chosen for CCR7, and omitted terminally differentiated effector memory CD45RA+ cells. Caucasian adults residing in Nashville, Tennessee made up all the donors.

Sequencing used naive CD8+ T cells sorted from blood. The V gene is TRBV28, the J gene TRBJ2-2, with D hard to call. The TCR originated in a man between 18 and 29 years old in good health. CDR3 region: CASSLGLTLANTGELFF. The DNA for the CDR3 is TGTGCCAGCAGCCTCGGGTTGACGTTAGCGAACACCGGGGAGCTGTTTTTT.